This TCR beta chain originates from a study of identical twins. Note on this clonotype: An end of the junction does not agree with germline; a read error may underlie this.

TCRdb independently ran MiXCR on the 5' RACE reads; one entry per CDR3 protein. Here the sample spans roughly 690,000 distinct CDR3 sequences, 21% being singletons. These data were likewise used in another study, on T cells expressing NK-cell markers. That paper states: Roughly six donors showed dominant NKG2C+ clonotypes comprising roughly 1.0-7.5% of their CD8+ T cells.

The sequence derives from a woman aged 18-29 years in good health. The source material was PBMCs.

The CDR3 region is CASSFVGTGGEEAQYF. CDR3 bases: TGTGCCAGCAGCTTCGTAGGGACAGGGGGCGAAGAGGCCCAGTATTTC. This chain connects TRBV5-5 to TRBJ2-5; TRBD1 aligns across 12 bases. Germline values: CDR1 SGHKS, CDR2 YYEKEE (reference sequence). This CDR3 region has 16 residues.